The present T cell receptor beta chain was sequenced within a study of T cell responses to AZD1222 COVID-19 vaccine. Findings and limits, study-wide: Possibly, clonal diversity was underestimated; donors were largely white British and included more females. Sampled repertoires all dated from after the peak T cell response.

Comment on this clone: Its antigen is undetermined.

Sequenced by immunoSEQ multiplex PCR; TCRdb stores in-frame clones only, minus some. Of more than 75,000 clones listed, 90% to 95% are singletons. This CDR3 has 17 residues. CDR1 MGHRA and CDR2 YSYEKL come from the germline V gene. The trim removed 1 base at V and 7 bases at J, leaving 9 bases unmatched. This receptor was taken from an adult in good health. This rearrangement joins TRBV4-1 to TRBJ2-1; 11 bases agree with TRBD2. Specimen: peripheral blood, collected on day 0 of AZD1222 vaccination. Here the CDR3 reads CASSQVSGRGGVNEQFF. The CDR3 coding sequence is TGCGCCAGCAGCCAAGTTAGCGGGAGGGGAGGAGTGAATGAGCAGTTCTTC.